This entry lists 7 T cell receptor beta chains sequenced from one sample in a study of blood T cell repertoires in COVID-19. Sequencing used immunoSEQ multiplex PCR; TCRdb keeps in-frame clones, though not all of them. This sample yields 340,000 or so clones, of which roughly 87% are seen a single time; 1% belongs to the top ten. Sequencing was done on a sample of peripheral blood. These receptor sequences come from a man between 50 and 59 years old with active or convalescent COVID-19.

The rearrangement joins TRBV4-3 to TRBJ2-3, with 10 bases lining up with TRBD2. CDR1 is LGHNA and CDR2 is YSLEER in the germline V gene. The CDR3 is 15 amino acids. With 4 bases clipped from V and 13 bases from J, the junction kept 14 bases outside the gene matches. The CDR3 region has the DNA TGCGCCAGCAGCCCCTTCCCCAGCGGGGGGGCCGAAAAGTATTTT. This sequence encodes CASSPFPSGGAEKYF.

The genes are TRBV7-9 and TRBJ1-6; the D gene is possibly TRBD1 (5 bases). The germline V gene encodes CDR1 SEHNR and CDR2 FQNEAQ (reference sequence). The CDR3 contains 15 residues. Trimming removed 1 base at V and 10 bases at J, with 14 bases between. In DNA, the CDR3 is TGTGCCAGCAGCTTAGGGGGCAGGGAGGCCTCACCCCTCCACTTT. Amino acids: CASSLGGREASPLHF. Full variable domain (missing parts from reference TRBV7-9 and TRBJ1-6): DTGVSQNPRHKITKRGQNVTFRCDPISEHNRLYWYRQTLGQGPEFLTYFQNEAQLEKSRLLSDRFSAERPKGSFSTLEIQRTEQGDSAMYLCASSLGGREASPLHFGNGTRLTVT.

The chain carries TRBV19 and TRBJ1-5, with D possibly being TRBD1 (5 bases). Germline V CDR1 and CDR2: LNHDA, SQIVND (reference sequence). With 5 bases removed from V and 6 bases from J, the gap between germline ends came to 14 bases. The CDR3 runs to 14 residues. CDR3 sequence reads: CASSRQGGIQPQHF. The CDR3 DNA follows: TGTGCCAGTAGTCGGCAGGGAGGAATTCAGCCCCAGCATTTT.

The J gene is TRBJ2-6, the V gene TRBV29-1; 7 bases agree with TRBD1. V trimming: 0 bases; J trimming: 4 bases; junction bases outside the gene matches: 6. This CDR3 region has 16 residues. Per germline, CDR1 SQVTM and CDR2 ANQGSEA. The CDR3 spells CSVEETGSRGANVLTF. The CDR3 nucleotides read TGCAGCGTTGAAGAGACAGGGTCGCGGGGGGCCAACGTCCTGACTTTC.

The chain combines TRBV19 with TRBJ2-5; TRBD1 aligns across 11 bases. The germline V gene encodes CDR1 LNHDA and CDR2 SQIVND (reference sequence). The CDR3 extends over 17 amino acids. The V segment lost 3 bases and the J segment 5 bases; nucleotides outside the gene matches: 11. CDR3 nucleotide sequence: TGTGCCAGTAGTATGGAAGGGACAGGGGGGTTTTATGAGACCCAGTACTTC. Translating gives CASSMEGTGGFYETQYF.

The chain has TRBV6-4 and TRBJ1-1; D not resolved. The V gene's germline CDR1 is MRHNA and CDR2 SNTAGT. The CDR3 sequence is 13 residues long. V was cut by 2 bases and J by 4 bases, with 8 bases left in between. CDR3 residues: CASSDEDGTEAFF. CDR3 nucleotides: TGTGCCAGCAGTGACGAGGATGGCACTGAAGCTTTCTTT.

V is TRBV6-5 and J is TRBJ2-1; D remains ambiguous. V shed 2 bases and J shed 2 bases, with 10 bases lying between them. Germline V CDR1 and CDR2: MNHEY, SVGAGI. The CDR3 consists of 15 residues. This CDR3 is CASSYVVSPYNEQFF. In nucleotides, the CDR3 is TGTGCCAGCAGTTACGTGGTTAGTCCCTACAATGAGCAGTTCTTC.